Listed here is a single T cell receptor beta chain. The data belong to a study of radiotherapy plus CTLA-4 blockade in lung cancer. The protocol was immunoSEQ multiplex PCR, while the TCRdb copy is restricted to in-frame clones and leaves out a portion. This table holds 55,000 to 80,000 clones, around 90% found once. Focal radiation and CTLA-4 blockade (ipilimumab) were tested in chemo-refractory metastatic non-small-cell lung cancer patients. The CDR3 consists of 13 residues. Between the trimmed V and J ends, which lost 6 bases and 1 base, there was a span of 10 bases. CDR1 and CDR2 (germline): MNHNY, SVGAGI (reference sequence).

The sequences come from peripheral blood, collected from a patient treated with radiotherapy plus ipilimumab. The J gene is TRBJ2-7, the V gene TRBV6-6, with D possibly being TRBD2 (5 bases). This TCR came from a human donor with non-small cell lung cancer that progressed on radiotherapy plus ipilimumab. The CDR3 is CASRQTTSYEQYF. The DNA of the CDR3 is TGTGCCAGCAGACAGACTACTTCCTACGAGCAGTACTTC.